This T cell receptor (beta chain) emerged from a study of OX40 agonist ivuxolimab in advanced cancers. Turning to the study itself: The diagnoses of dose-escalation patients were hepatocellular carcinoma, melanoma, renal cell or head and neck cancer.

About this clone: Its cognate antigen is unknown.

Study-level findings and limits: Antigen targets of the expanded peripheral T cells went undetermined.

This CDR3 comprises 15 residues. Germline CDR1 reads SGDLS; CDR2 reads YYNGEE. V dropped 3 bases and J dropped 0 bases, with 11 bases sitting between them. Autoimmune disease history or systemic immunosuppression meant exclusion. Profiled with immunoSEQ multiplex PCR; TCRdb holds only in-frame clones, not every one. The sample contains about 41,000 clones, 85% of which appear only once. The V gene is TRBV9, the J gene TRBJ2-3; tentatively, D is TRBD1 or TRBD2 (6 bases each). This specimen was CD4+ or CD8+ T cells sorted from blood, taken in a trial of the OX40 agonist ivuxolimab. This TCR was recovered from an adult with an advanced solid tumor such as melanoma, head and neck, liver or kidney cancer. CDR3 in amino acids: CASSEGGTSTDTQYF. CDR3 nucleotide sequence: TGTGCCAGCAGCGAGGGGGGAACTAGCACAGATACGCAGTATTTT. The variable domain in full, with the rest retrieved from reference TRBV9 and TRBJ2-3, is DSGVTQTPKHLITATGQRVTLRCSPRSGDLSVYWYQQSLDQGLQFLIQYYNGEERAKGNILERFSAQQFPDLHSELNLSSLELGDSALYFCASSEGGTSTDTQYFGPGTRLTVL.